The clone carrying this T cell receptor (beta chain) was recorded at least ten times. Its antigen is not identified. Documented time point: sample taken at primary tumor resection. No cell sorting; template was whole RNA from tumor, lung tissue or PBMC. This entry comes from a study of spatial heterogeneity in lung cancer. Overall study context: The average appearance count of each unique TCR and UMI combination in raw reads was more than 9.5. Study-level findings and limits: Higher tumor mutation counts went along with higher counts of expanded intratumoral alpha and beta TCRs. Ubiquitous nonsynonymous mutations were tracked by counts of ubiquitous expanded TCRs, and regional ones by counts of regional expanded TCRs.

Carried by each TCR cDNA molecule was a unique molecular identifier. One entry per CDR3 protein results from TCRdb running MiXCR on the 5' RACE reads. Among about 22,000 distinct CDR3 sequences listed, approximately 9.5% were seen once. Trimming pared 3 bases from V and 1 base from J, leaving 18 bases between. The length of the CDR3 is 17 residues. J is TRBJ1-1 and V is TRBV12-3 or TRBV12-4; D is ambiguous. Sequencing was performed on lung tumor tissue, taken at surgery. This clonotype was obtained from a male donor with early-stage non-small cell lung cancer. In nucleotides, the CDR3 is TGTGCCAGCAGTTTTAGAGGTCTGGCACTACCGAACACTGAAGCTTTCTTT. Translation: CASSFRGLALPNTEAFF.